This TCR beta chain derives from a study of blood T cell repertoires in COVID-19. Across the whole study: Specimens from acute and convalescent COVID-19 originated in the United States, Italy and Spain. PBMCs, B-cell-depleted T cells, or T cells were the source of the cDNA or gDNA that made up the material.

CDR3 size: 16 residues. Germline lookup yields CDR1 SGDLS and CDR2 YYNGEE. Trimming removed 1 base at V and 4 bases at J, with 17 bases between. In the authors' methods: Cell counts per sample came from amplifying reference gene primers. The repertoire was sequenced with immunoSEQ multiplex PCR; TCRdb's copy has only in-frame clones and lacks some. V and J calls and clone size follow that table, whereas D and trimming were derived from the DNA. This table holds roughly 160,000 clones, about 86% found once. Sequencing was done on a sample of peripheral blood. The receptor was isolated from a man aged 55 to 69 with acute or convalescent COVID-19. The chain uses TRBV9 and TRBJ1-2; D is perhaps TRBD1 (6 bases). The CDR3 region has the DNA TGTGCCAGCAGCGTAAGGCCACAGGGATGGGGCTATGGCTACACCTTC. This sequence encodes CASSVRPQGWGYGYTF.